This T cell receptor beta chain was profiled in a study of patients and donors after allogeneic stem cell transplantation. There are 11 residues in the CDR3. CDR1 is MNHNY, CDR2 SVGAGI, per germline (reference sequence). V shed 4 bases and J shed 11 bases, with 11 bases lying between them. Using its own MiXCR run on the RT-PCR reads, TCRdb lists one record per CDR3 protein. The sample holds about 88,000 distinct CDR3 sequences, roughly 52% seen once. V usage is TRBV6-6 and J usage is TRBJ1-1; no clear D. The material sequenced was blood, either unsorted or a sorted T cell fraction (not recorded which). The TCR sequence derives from a human donor who was either an allogeneic HSCT recipient or a stem cell or donor lymphocyte infusion donor (not recorded which). It is not recorded whose cells these are; they may come from a transplant donor. This CDR3 reads CASSWGSEAFF. The CDR3 region has the DNA TGTGCCAGCAGTTGGGGATCGGAGGCTTTCTTT.